The sequence of this T cell receptor (beta chain) was determined in a study of cytomegalovirus exposure and HLA in healthy donors. This clone was observed a single time. It was with 60 Vbeta and 13 Jbeta primers that the PCR ran. Generated by immunoSEQ multiplex PCR, the TCRdb table keeps only in-frame clones and is missing some. Of 85,000 to 130,000 clones in the sample, about four fifths were seen once. The CDR3 has 16 amino acids. CDR1 and CDR2 (germline): MNHEY, SVGAGI. V was pared by 4 bases and J by 0 bases, with 15 bases between. The receptor was isolated from a man between 45 and 60 years old in good health and CMV-seronegative. Sequenced material: PBMCs. The J gene is TRBJ1-1, the V gene TRBV6-5; no reliable D call. The CDR3 here is CASSLKGRRMNTEAFF. CDR3 DNA: TGTGCCAGCAGTTTGAAGGGCAGGAGGATGAACACTGAAGCTTTCTTT.